What follows are 26 T cell receptor beta chains derived from one specimen sequenced in a study of T cell repertoires in cytomegalovirus infection (dated by TCRdb to about 2019). Instrument on record: Illumina HiSeq 1500. TCRdb trimmed public reads at Q25 via fastp, called clones via MiXCR and kept in-frame beta chains. Identical CDR3 protein sequences are pooled into one entry, listed with their most common genes and DNA. A total of 150,000 or so distinct CDR3 sequences appear in this sample, more than 25% of them only once. Together, the top ten hold around half of the sample. The treatment or condition label, read with the paper, signifies: in vitro stimulation with specific CMV peptide epitopes to enrich CMV-specific T cells. No antigen has been identified for these receptors. Sequencing was performed on CD8+ T cells from cultured PBMCs, taken from culture after CMV antigen stimulation. Every receptor here comes from a human donor in good health (CMV status not recorded). Some clones in this sample may be carry-over from other donors' samples.

Concerning this clonotype: One end of the junction fails to match germline, which may point to a read error. The rearrangement links TRBV7-9 to TRBJ2-7; 7 bases agree with TRBD1. The CDR3 covers 14 residues. The V gene's germline CDR1 is SEHNR and CDR2 FQNEAQ (reference sequence). The CDR3 coding sequence is TGCGCCAGCAGCCCGCAGGGGGTAGTCCACGAGCAGTACTTC. Translated, it gives CASSPQGVVHEQYF.

This clonotype occurred a few times. CDR3 nucleotide sequence: TGTGCCAGCACGGGGGGGCGTGGGACTGAAGCTTTCTTT. Amino acids: CASTGGRGTEAFF. This rearrangement joins TRBV12-3 or TRBV12-4 to TRBJ1-1, with D possibly being TRBD1 (6 bases). The CDR3 is 13 amino acids. Trimming stripped 7 bases from V and 5 bases from J, with 14 bases between.

The chain couples TRBV12-3 or TRBV12-4 to TRBJ1-5, with D uncertain. This CDR3 is 16 amino acids long. V was pared by 1 base and J by 2 bases, with 12 bases between. The CDR3 here is CASSLVGVAGNQPQHF. The CDR3 bases are TGTGCCAGCAGTTTAGTAGGTGTGGCAGGCAATCAGCCCCAGCATTTT.

The gene calls are TRBV12-3 or TRBV12-4 and TRBJ2-2; D is uncertain. CDR3 length equals 12 residues. V was pared by 6 bases and J by 7 bases, with 9 bases between. CDR3 loop: CASSLRVGELFF. The CDR3 DNA sequence: TGTGCCAGCAGCTTACGAGTCGGGGAGCTGTTTTTT.

This clonotype has a handful of counts. This chain connects TRBV5-6 to TRBJ1-1; D not certain. This CDR3 contains 12 residues. The V end was cut by 4 bases, the J end by 3 bases, with 7 bases between. CDR1 and CDR2 from the germline V gene are SGHDT and YYEEEE. DNA for the CDR3: TGTGCCAGCAGCGACGGATACACTGAAGCTTTCTTT. It is translated as CASSDGYTEAFF.

The rearrangement uses TRBV29-1 and TRBJ1-1; a weak D match, TRBD1 (6 bases). This CDR3 is 13 amino acids long. Germline-derived CDR1 and CDR2 are SQVTM and ANQGSEA. V dropped 6 bases and J dropped 0 bases, with 11 bases sitting between them. The CDR3 DNA reads as TGCAGCGTGACAGGCGGGATGAACACTGAAGCTTTCTTT. Protein product: CSVTGGMNTEAFF.

The chain joins TRBV7-6 to TRBJ2-1; D remains unclear. With 4 bases removed from V and 10 bases from J, the gap between germline ends came to 11 bases. Germline V gives CDR1 SGHVS, CDR2 FNYEAQ. The CDR3 length is 12 residues. The CDR3, as DNA: TGTGCCAGCAGCTCACACACTGGGGAGCAGTTCTTC. Its translation: CASSSHTGEQFF.

For the CDR3, the DNA is TGTGCCAGCAGTTTATTCGGCAGGGGAAAGAACACTGAAGCTTTCTTT. Amino acids: CASSLFGRGKNTEAFF. V is TRBV28 and J is TRBJ1-1; possible D gene TRBD1, 6 bases. This CDR3 spans 16 amino acids. V was shortened by 1 base and J by 1 base, with 13 bases between the two germline ends. Germline-derived CDR1 and CDR2 are MDHEN and SYDVKM.

The sample holds a few counts of this clonotype. The chain carries TRBV4-1 and TRBJ2-1; 7 nucleotides match TRBD2. The CDR3 loop spans 16 amino acids. J was trimmed by 2 bases and V by 2 bases; bases with no gene match: 6. Germline CDR1 is MGHRA and CDR2 is YSYEKL. The CDR3 DNA reads TGCGCCAGCAGCCAAAACAGCGGGGTGCCCTACAATGAGCAGTTCTTC. This gives the protein CASSQNSGVPYNEQFF.

This clonotype was counted ten times or more. The V and J genes are TRBV12-3 or TRBV12-4 and TRBJ2-3; D remains unclear. Trimming left V 4 bases short and J 4 bases short, with 6 bases between. The CDR3 consists of 12 residues. CDR3 nucleotides: TGTGCCAGCAGTTGGTACCCAGATACGCAGTATTTT. It yields the protein CASSWYPDTQYF.

The chain is built from TRBV19 and TRBJ1-2; 7 nucleotides align to TRBD1. In germline, CDR1 is LNHDA, CDR2 SQIVND (reference sequence). This CDR3 is 13 amino acids long. The V gene end was trimmed by 5 bases and the J gene end by 7 bases; junction bases not matched to a gene: 7. CDR3 in amino acids: CASSLGTDRGYTF. The CDR3 bases are TGTGCCAGTAGTCTCGGGACAGATCGTGGCTACACCTTC.

This chain links TRBV7-8 with TRBJ2-1; D may correspond to TRBD1 or TRBD2 (6 bases each). Trimming cost V 5 bases and J 7 bases, with 18 bases left between them. The germline gives CDR1 SGHVS, CDR2 FQNEAQ. The CDR3 consists of 15 residues. The CDR3, as DNA: TGTGCCAGCAGCCCTAGTGGGGGGCTTGGGAATGAGCAGTTCTTC. It codes for CASSPSGGLGNEQFF.

The sample holds a few counts of this clonotype. The rearrangement links TRBV7-9 to TRBJ2-7; D gene ambiguous. The germline CDR1 and CDR2 sequences are SEHNR and FQNEAQ (reference sequence). Trimming took off 5 bases at V and 1 base at J, with 18 bases between the two ends. CDR3 length: 16 residues. CDR3 nucleotide sequence: TGTGCCAGCAGCCCTTCATCTACAATCGGATCCTACGAGCAGTACTTC. The encoded protein is CASSPSSTIGSYEQYF.

This clonotype has more than one count but fewer than ten. The rearrangement joins TRBV7-6 to TRBJ2-2; D is ambiguous. V was trimmed by 1 base and J by 6 bases, leaving 6 bases between them. CDR3 length equals 13 residues. From germline, CDR1 is SGHVS and CDR2 FNYEAQ. This CDR3 is CASSLGTAGELFF. The CDR3 region has the DNA TGTGCCAGCAGCTTAGGAACGGCCGGGGAGCTGTTTTTT.

The V and J genes are TRBV28 and TRBJ2-7; 10 bases agree with TRBD1. Trimming removed 7 bases from V and 3 bases from J; junction bases left unmatched: 9. The CDR3 loop spans 15 amino acids. The germline CDR1 and CDR2 sequences are MDHEN and SYDVKM. The CDR3 is CASTPETGGLYEQYF. CDR3 nucleotide sequence: TGTGCCAGCACCCCCGAGACAGGGGGCCTCTACGAGCAGTACTTC.

The rearrangement uses TRBV7-2 and TRBJ2-3; TRBD1 aligns across 7 bases. Germline V lookup: CDR1 SGHTA, CDR2 FQGNSA. J gave up 2 bases and V 5 bases, and 7 bases lay outside the gene matches. There are 15 residues in the CDR3. The CDR3 region is CASSLRDSYTDTQYF. CDR3 nucleotides: TGTGCCAGCAGCCTACGGGACAGTTACACAGATACGCAGTATTTT.

This clonotype was seen more than once but under ten times. The rearrangement uses TRBV19 and TRBJ2-1, with 9 bases that match TRBD1. Per the germline V gene, CDR1 is LNHDA and CDR2 is SQIVND (reference sequence). The trim removed 3 bases at V and 4 bases at J, leaving 7 bases unmatched. This CDR3 contains 16 residues. The CDR3 DNA follows: TGTGCCAGTAGTATGACAGGGGGGCGAGGATACAATGAGCAGTTCTTC. Its translation is CASSMTGGRGYNEQFF. Variable domain in full (rest from reference TRBV19 and TRBJ2-1): DGGITQSPKYLFRKEGQNVTLSCEQNLNHDAMYWYRQDPGQGLRLIYYSQIVNDFQKGDIAEGYSVSREKKESFPLTVTSAQKNPTAFYLCASSMTGGRGYNEQFFGPGTRLTVL.

CDR3 nucleotide sequence: TGTGCCAGCAGCTTGCAGGGCCTAAACTATGGCTACACCTTC. Protein: CASSLQGLNYGYTF. The gene calls are TRBV7-2 and TRBJ1-2; D might be TRBD1 (5 bases). The V gene lost 3 bases and the J gene lost 2 bases, with 10 bases spanning the gap. The germline CDR1 and CDR2 sequences are SGHTA and FQGNSA. This CDR3 region has 14 residues.

J is TRBJ1-1 and V is TRBV20-1, with 8 bases matching TRBD1. Trimming at V came to 5 bases and at J to 0 bases, leaving 17 bases not matched to a gene. The CDR3 covers 18 residues. In germline, CDR1 is DFQATT, CDR2 SNEGSKA (reference sequence). CDR3 in amino acids: CSASGTGPSTPMNTEAFF. DNA for the CDR3: TGCAGTGCTTCCGGGACAGGCCCTAGTACTCCTATGAACACTGAAGCTTTCTTT.

V is TRBV29-1 and J is TRBJ2-7, with D possibly being TRBD1 or TRBD2 (5 bases each). V shed 1 base and J shed 6 bases, with 19 bases lying between them. This CDR3 spans 15 amino acids. The germline CDR1 and CDR2 sequences are SQVTM and ANQGSEA. The CDR3 region is CSVEVDGTGSLEQYF. The CDR3 bases are TGCAGCGTTGAAGTGGACGGGACCGGTTCACTCGAGCAGTACTTC.

This chain uses TRBV7-6 with TRBJ2-5; possible D gene TRBD2, 6 bases. CDR3 size: 14 residues. Germline assignment: CDR1 SGHVS and CDR2 FNYEAQ. The V end was cut by 5 bases, the J end by 2 bases, with 12 bases between. The CDR3 coding sequence is TGTGCCAGCAGCAAAGAACTAGCTCAAGAGACCCAGTACTTC. It is translated as CASSKELAQETQYF.

The chain carries TRBV3-1 and TRBJ2-3; possibly TRBD1 for D (5 bases). The CDR3 extends over 15 amino acids. Germline V gene sequence: CDR1 LGHDT, CDR2 YNNKEL (reference sequence). V dropped 3 bases and J dropped 2 bases, with 12 bases sitting between them. The CDR3 DNA sequence: TGTGCCAGCAGCCAGGGCAGGGCAACCACAGATACGCAGTATTTT. Translation gives CASSQGRATTDTQYF.

This clonotype was picked up one time. The chain links TRBV28 to TRBJ2-7, with 9 bases identical to TRBD1. The CDR3 is 14 amino acids. With 4 bases clipped from V and 6 bases from J, the junction kept 7 bases outside the gene matches. Germline CDR1 is MDHEN and CDR2 is SYDVKM. In nucleotides, the CDR3 is TGTGCCAGCAGTTCCGGACAGGGGCTTCTCGAGCAGTACTTC. It codes for CASSSGQGLLEQYF.

This clonotype has a handful of counts. This sequence joins TRBV7-8 and TRBJ2-1; D gene uncertain. The CDR3 totals 12 residues. V was trimmed by 1 base and J by 12 bases, leaving 10 bases between them. Germline assignment: CDR1 SGHVS and CDR2 FQNEAQ. The CDR3 sequence: CASSLESLRQFF. Here the CDR3 DNA reads TGTGCCAGCAGCTTAGAGTCCCTTCGGCAGTTCTTC.

This rearrangement joins TRBV5-4 to TRBJ2-1; D may be TRBD1 (6 bases). This CDR3 is 21 amino acids long. Trimming took off 0 bases at V and 0 bases at J, with 25 bases between the two ends. CDR1 is SGHNT, CDR2 YYREEE, per germline (reference sequence). The CDR3 nucleotides are TGTGCCAGCAGCTTGGCCCGCCCGGACAGTTCTGGGTACGGCTCCTACAATGAGCAGTTCTTC. Translating it yields CASSLARPDSSGYGSYNEQFF.

This chain links TRBV7-6 with TRBJ1-2; a possible D gene is TRBD1 (6 bases). V lost 1 base, J lost 4 bases, and 10 bases lay in between. The germline V gene has CDR1 SGHVS and CDR2 FNYEAQ. The CDR3 runs to 14 residues. This CDR3 is CASSLGTGLYGYTF. As DNA, the CDR3 is TGTGCCAGCAGCTTAGGTACAGGGCTCTATGGCTACACCTTC. Filled out from reference TRBV7-6 and TRBJ1-2, the complete variable domain reads GAGVSQSPRYKVTKRGQDVALRCDPISGHVSLYWYRQALGQGPEFLTYFNYEAQQDKSGLPNDRFSAERPEGSISTLTIQRTEQRDSAMYRCASSLGTGLYGYTFGSGTRLTVV.